Listed here are 14 T cell receptor beta chains from one sample, sequenced in a study of T cell responses to AZD1222 COVID-19 vaccine (dated by TCRdb to the early 2020s). The library was built by means of the immunoSEQ multiplex PCR assay. The table was pulled from immuneACCESS by TCRdb, which kept in-frame rearrangements only. Such tables lose some clones; where checked, under half of the loss comes from unresolved V genes, and the rest has no known cause. Counted in this sample were tens of thousands of clones; 80% of them appeared once. In total, the top ten clones hold around 20% of the sample. Interpreted using the paper, the time point label stands for: baseline before first vaccination. The sequencing used peripheral blood, collected on day 0 of AZD1222 vaccination. Receptors were obtained from an adult in good health.

The chain couples TRBV30 to TRBJ2-1; possibly TRBD2 for D (5 bases). V lost 5 bases and J 7 bases, leaving 12 bases between the germline ends. Germline-derived CDR1 and CDR2 are GTSNPN and SVGIG (reference sequence). CDR3 size: 12 residues. CDR3 in amino acids: CAWREFGNEQFF. DNA of the CDR3: TGTGCCTGGCGGGAATTCGGAAATGAGCAGTTCTTC.

This chain uses TRBV19 with TRBJ2-4, with TRBD1 identical over 7 bases. Germline V gene lookup returns CDR1 LNHDA and CDR2 SQIVND (reference sequence). The CDR3 contains 14 residues. The V gene end was trimmed by 5 bases and the J gene end by 3 bases; junction bases not matched to a gene: 4. The chain's CDR3 is CASSSQGSKNIQYF. In DNA form, the CDR3 reads TGTGCCAGTAGTTCACAGGGGAGCAAAAACATTCAGTACTTC. The variable domain in full, with the rest retrieved from reference TRBV19 and TRBJ2-4, is DGGITQSPKYLFRKEGQNVTLSCEQNLNHDAMYWYRQDPGQGLRLIYYSQIVNDFQKGDIAEGYSVSREKKESFPLTVTSAQKNPTAFYLCASSSQGSKNIQYFGAGTRLSVL.

This clone was detected a few times. J is TRBJ1-2 and V is TRBV18; no reliable D call. The CDR3 has 18 residues. Per germline, CDR1 KGHSH and CDR2 LQKENI. The ends were cut back, 6 bases at V and 2 bases at J, with 25 bases in the middle. The CDR3 sequence is CASSEFKLGVNWNYGYTF. The DNA of the CDR3 is TGTGCCAGCTCCGAGTTTAAGTTAGGAGTCAATTGGAACTATGGCTACACCTTC.

The chain links TRBV5-5 to TRBJ2-5; 7 nucleotides line up with TRBD1. Germline values: CDR1 SGHKS, CDR2 YYEKEE (reference sequence). The CDR3 extends over 13 amino acids. V was pared by 5 bases and J by 2 bases, with 3 bases of the junction left unmatched. CDR3 sequence: CASRRGLQETQYF. The DNA of the CDR3 is TGTGCCAGCAGGAGGGGGCTTCAAGAGACCCAGTACTTC.

The chain uses TRBV7-6 and TRBJ1-5; 8 nucleotides agree with TRBD1. Unmatched junction bases numbered 10, after V lost 5 bases and J lost 7 bases. The CDR3 spans 15 residues. Looked up from germline, CDR1 is SGHVS and CDR2 is FNYEAQ. In DNA form, the CDR3 reads TGTGCCAGCAGCAAGATCTCAGGGGGCGGGCAGCCCCAGCATTTT. It encodes CASSKISGGGQPQHF.

The V gene is TRBV27, the J gene TRBJ1-6; maybe TRBD1 (6 bases). The length of the CDR3 is 13 residues. Per the germline V gene, CDR1 is MNHEY and CDR2 is SMNVEV (reference sequence). The V and J ends lost 6 bases and 10 bases respectively, with 13 bases between them. CDR3 sequence: CASSTGLWSPLHF. The CDR3 DNA follows: TGTGCCAGCAGCACAGGGCTGTGGTCACCCCTCCACTTT.

The chain employs TRBV5-1 and TRBJ1-1; 7 bases fit TRBD1. Germline V CDR1 and CDR2: SGHRS, YFSETQ. Unmatched junction bases numbered 7, after V lost 2 bases and J lost 0 bases. There are 16 residues in the CDR3. CDR3 DNA: TGCGCCAGCAGCTTTACGACCGGGACAGTGAACACTGAAGCTTTCTTT. This translates into CASSFTTGTVNTEAFF.

The chain joins TRBV5-6 to TRBJ1-2, with 9 bases matching TRBD1. In germline, CDR1 is SGHDT, CDR2 YYEEEE. This CDR3 is built from 18 residues. With V trimmed by 4 bases and J by 7 bases, 20 bases remained unmatched. In DNA form, the CDR3 reads TGTGCCAGCAGCCGCATAGTTGGACAGGGGAAAGGACGTAGTGGCTACACCTTC. Its translation is CASSRIVGQGKGRSGYTF.

This rearrangement joins TRBV5-5 to TRBJ1-2; 8 bases map to TRBD1. CDR3 length equals 15 residues. Per the germline V gene, CDR1 is SGHKS and CDR2 is YYEKEE (reference sequence). Trimming removed 7 bases from V and 6 bases from J; junction bases left unmatched: 14. CDR3 coding DNA: TGTGCCAGCGGAGAACTAGGTGACAGGGGAAATGGCTACACCTTC. Protein sequence: CASGELGDRGNGYTF.

V is TRBV11-2 and J is TRBJ2-1, with 11 bases fitting TRBD1. The V gene end was trimmed by 3 bases and the J gene end by 6 bases; junction bases not matched to a gene: 4. Looked up from germline, CDR1 is SGHAT and CDR2 is FQNNGV. The CDR3 loop spans 15 amino acids. The chain's CDR3 is CASSFGQGASNEQFF. The CDR3 nucleotides are TGTGCCAGCAGCTTCGGACAGGGGGCCAGCAATGAGCAGTTCTTC.

The chain is built from TRBV5-6 and TRBJ2-1; 12 bases agree with TRBD2. The CDR3 has 18 amino acids. V was pared by 4 bases and J by 4 bases, with 12 bases of the junction left unmatched. Germline lookup yields CDR1 SGHDT and CDR2 YYEEEE. The CDR3, as DNA: TGTGCCAGCAGCCCGCCCGGACTAGCGGGATCGGGGTACAATGAGCAGTTCTTC. Translating gives CASSPPGLAGSGYNEQFF.

The genes are TRBV4-2 and TRBJ1-5; the D gene is possibly TRBD1 (5 bases). Germline V gives CDR1 LGHNA, CDR2 YNFKEQ. Between the trimmed V and J ends, which lost 1 base and 5 bases, there was a span of 18 bases. This CDR3 is 17 amino acids long. Here the CDR3 reads CASSQGTDDSLDQPQHF. The CDR3 region has the DNA TGTGCCAGCAGCCAAGGAACCGACGACAGCCTCGATCAGCCCCAGCATTTT.

This sequence joins TRBV12-2 and TRBJ2-7; TRBD2 reflects the table's D call only, with no check against the DNA. TRBV12-2 is termed a pseudogene. The CDR3 is 15 residues long. The CDR3 reads CASCLVIRGGYDQYF. In nucleotides, the CDR3 is TGTGCAAGTTGCTTAGTGATACGCGGGGGTTACGATCAGTACTTC.

V usage is TRBV28 and J usage is TRBJ1-6, with TRBD1 identical over 10 bases. Germline V gives CDR1 MDHEN, CDR2 SYDVKM. V dropped 6 bases and J dropped 7; count of bases not matched to a gene: 3. CDR3 length equals 14 residues. The CDR3 nucleotides are TGTGCCAGCAGCCAGGACAGGGGGAATTCACCCCTCCACTTT. Protein: CASSQDRGNSPLHF.